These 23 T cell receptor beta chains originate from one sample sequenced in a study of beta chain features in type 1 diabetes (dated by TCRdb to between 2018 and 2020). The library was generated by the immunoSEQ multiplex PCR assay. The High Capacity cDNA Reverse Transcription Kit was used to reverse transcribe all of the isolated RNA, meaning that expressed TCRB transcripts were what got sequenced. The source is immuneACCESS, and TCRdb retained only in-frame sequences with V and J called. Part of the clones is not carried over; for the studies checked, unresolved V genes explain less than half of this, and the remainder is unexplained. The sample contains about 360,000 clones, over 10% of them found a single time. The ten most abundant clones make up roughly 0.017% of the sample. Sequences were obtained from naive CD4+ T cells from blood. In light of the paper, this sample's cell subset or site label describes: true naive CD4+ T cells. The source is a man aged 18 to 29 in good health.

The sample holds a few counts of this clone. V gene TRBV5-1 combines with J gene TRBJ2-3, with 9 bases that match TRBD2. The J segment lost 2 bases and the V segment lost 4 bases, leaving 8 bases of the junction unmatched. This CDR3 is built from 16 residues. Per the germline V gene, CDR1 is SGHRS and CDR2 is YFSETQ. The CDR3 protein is CASSLSSGAFTDTQYF. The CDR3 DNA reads TGCGCCAGCAGCCTCTCTAGCGGGGCCTTCACAGATACGCAGTATTTT.

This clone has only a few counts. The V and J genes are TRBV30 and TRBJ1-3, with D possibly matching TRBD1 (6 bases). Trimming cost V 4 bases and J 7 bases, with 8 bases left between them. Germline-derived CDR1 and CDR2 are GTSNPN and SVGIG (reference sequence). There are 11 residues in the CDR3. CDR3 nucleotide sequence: TGTGCCTGGACAGGGGCGAACACCATATATTTT. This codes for CAWTGANTIYF.

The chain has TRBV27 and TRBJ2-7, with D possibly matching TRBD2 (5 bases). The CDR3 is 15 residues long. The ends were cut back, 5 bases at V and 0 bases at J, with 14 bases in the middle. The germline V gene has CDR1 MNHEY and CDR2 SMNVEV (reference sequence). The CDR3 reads CASSPGLESSYEQYF. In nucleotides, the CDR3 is TGTGCCAGCAGTCCCGGACTCGAGAGCTCCTACGAGCAGTACTTC.

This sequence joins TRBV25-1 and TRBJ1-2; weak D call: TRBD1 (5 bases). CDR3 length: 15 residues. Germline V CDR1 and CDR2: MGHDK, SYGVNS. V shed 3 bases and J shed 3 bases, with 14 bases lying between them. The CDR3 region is CASSDLPGLDYGYTF. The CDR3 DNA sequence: TGTGCCAGCAGTGACCTGCCAGGGCTGGACTATGGCTACACCTTC.

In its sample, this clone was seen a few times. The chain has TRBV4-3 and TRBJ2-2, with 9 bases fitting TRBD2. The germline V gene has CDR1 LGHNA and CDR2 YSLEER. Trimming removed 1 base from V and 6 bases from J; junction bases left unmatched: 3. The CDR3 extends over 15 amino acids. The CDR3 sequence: CASSQVAGASGELFF. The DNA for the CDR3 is TGCGCCAGCAGCCAAGTAGCGGGAGCTTCCGGGGAGCTGTTTTTT.

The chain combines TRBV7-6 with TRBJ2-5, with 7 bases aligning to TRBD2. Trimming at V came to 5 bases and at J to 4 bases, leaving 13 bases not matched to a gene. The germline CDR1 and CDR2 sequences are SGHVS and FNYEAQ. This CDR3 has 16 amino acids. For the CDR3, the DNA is TGTGCCAGCAGCCGAATACTAGCGTTGAGGGGAGAGACCCAGTACTTC. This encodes CASSRILALRGETQYF.

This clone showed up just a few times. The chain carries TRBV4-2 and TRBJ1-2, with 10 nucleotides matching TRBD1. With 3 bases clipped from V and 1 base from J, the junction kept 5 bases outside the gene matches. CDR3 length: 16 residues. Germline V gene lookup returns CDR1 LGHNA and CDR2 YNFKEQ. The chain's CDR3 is CASSQGTGVNNYGYTF. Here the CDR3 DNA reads TGTGCCAGCAGCCAGGGGACAGGGGTGAATAACTATGGCTACACCTTC.

The CDR3 reads CASTSDRLNTEAFF. The DNA of the CDR3 is TGTGCCAGCACCTCGGACAGATTGAACACTGAAGCTTTCTTT. The V call is TRBV6-6, the J call TRBJ1-1, with D possibly matching TRBD1 (6 bases). Germline V gene lookup returns CDR1 MNHNY and CDR2 SVGAGI (reference sequence). V was shortened by 7 bases and J by 0 bases, with 12 bases between the two germline ends. CDR3 length: 14 amino acids.

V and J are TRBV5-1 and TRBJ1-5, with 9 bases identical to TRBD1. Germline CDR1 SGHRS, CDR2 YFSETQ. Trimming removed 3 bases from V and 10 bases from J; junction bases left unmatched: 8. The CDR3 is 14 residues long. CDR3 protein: CASSSTGGRDPQHF. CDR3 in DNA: TGCGCCAGCAGCTCGACAGGGGGTCGGGACCCCCAGCATTTT.

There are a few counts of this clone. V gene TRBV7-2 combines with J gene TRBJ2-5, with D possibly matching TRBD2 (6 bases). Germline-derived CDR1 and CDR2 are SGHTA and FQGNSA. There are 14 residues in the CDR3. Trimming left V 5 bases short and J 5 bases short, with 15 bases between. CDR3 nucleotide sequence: TGTGCCAGCAGCCCGGGACTCAACGGGGAGACCCAGTACTTC. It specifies CASSPGLNGETQYF. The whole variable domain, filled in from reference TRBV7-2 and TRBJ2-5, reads GAGVSQSPSNKVTEKGKDVELRCDPISGHTALYWYRQSLGQGLEFLIYFQGNSAPDKSGLPSDRFSAERTGGSVSTLTIQRTQQEDSAVYLCASSPGLNGETQYFGPGTRLLVL.

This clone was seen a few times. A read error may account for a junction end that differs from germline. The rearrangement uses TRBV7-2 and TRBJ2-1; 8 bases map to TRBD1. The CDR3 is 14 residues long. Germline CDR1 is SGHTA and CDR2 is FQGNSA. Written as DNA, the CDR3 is TGTGCCAGCAGCATCGGACAGGGCTACGATGAGCAGTTCTTC. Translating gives CASSIGQGYDEQFF.

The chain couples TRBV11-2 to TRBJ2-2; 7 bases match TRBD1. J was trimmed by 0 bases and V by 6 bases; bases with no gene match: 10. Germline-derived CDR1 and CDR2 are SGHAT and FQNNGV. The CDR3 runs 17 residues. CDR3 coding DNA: TGTGCCAGCAGACACAACTCCGGGACAGCGAACACCGGGGAGCTGTTTTTT. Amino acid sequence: CASRHNSGTANTGELFF.

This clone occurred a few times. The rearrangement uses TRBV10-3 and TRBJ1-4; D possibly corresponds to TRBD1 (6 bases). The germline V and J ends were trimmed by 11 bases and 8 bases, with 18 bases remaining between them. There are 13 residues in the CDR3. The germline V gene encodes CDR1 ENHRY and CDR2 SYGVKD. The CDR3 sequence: CAAGGGSGEKLFF. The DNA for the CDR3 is TGTGCCGCGGGCGGGGGCTCTGGGGAAAAACTGTTTTTT.

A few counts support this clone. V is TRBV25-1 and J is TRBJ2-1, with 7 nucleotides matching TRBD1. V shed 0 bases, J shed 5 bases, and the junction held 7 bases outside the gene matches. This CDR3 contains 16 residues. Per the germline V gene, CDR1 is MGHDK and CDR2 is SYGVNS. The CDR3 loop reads CASSEYGQGVNNEQFF. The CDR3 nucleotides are TGTGCCAGCAGTGAATATGGGCAGGGGGTTAACAATGAGCAGTTCTTC.

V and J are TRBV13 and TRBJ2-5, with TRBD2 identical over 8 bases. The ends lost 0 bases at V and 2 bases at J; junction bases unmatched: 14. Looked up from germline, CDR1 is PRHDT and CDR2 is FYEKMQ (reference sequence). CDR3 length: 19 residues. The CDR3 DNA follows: TGTGCCAGCAGCTTAGGATATAGGTTCCGGGAGGGGGGGCAAGAGACCCAGTACTTC. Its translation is CASSLGYRFREGGQETQYF.

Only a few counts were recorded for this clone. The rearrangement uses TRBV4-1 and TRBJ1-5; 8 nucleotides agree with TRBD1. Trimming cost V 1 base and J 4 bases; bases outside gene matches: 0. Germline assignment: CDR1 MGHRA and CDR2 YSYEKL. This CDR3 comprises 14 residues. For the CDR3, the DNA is TGCGCCAGCAGCCAAGGACAGGGGAATCAGCCCCAGCATTTT. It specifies CASSQGQGNQPQHF.

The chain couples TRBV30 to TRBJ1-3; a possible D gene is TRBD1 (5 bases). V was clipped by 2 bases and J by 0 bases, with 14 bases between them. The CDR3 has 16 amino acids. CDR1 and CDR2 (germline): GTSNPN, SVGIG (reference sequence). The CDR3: CAWSRPRERSGNTIYF. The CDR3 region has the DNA TGTGCCTGGAGTAGACCCAGGGAACGCTCTGGAAACACCATATATTTT. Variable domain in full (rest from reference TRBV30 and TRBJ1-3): SQTIHQWPATLVQPVGSPLSLECTVEGTSNPNLYWYRQAAGRGLQLLFYSVGIGQISSEVPQNLSASRPQDRQFILSSKKLLLSDSGFYLCAWSRPRERSGNTIYFGEGSWLTVV.

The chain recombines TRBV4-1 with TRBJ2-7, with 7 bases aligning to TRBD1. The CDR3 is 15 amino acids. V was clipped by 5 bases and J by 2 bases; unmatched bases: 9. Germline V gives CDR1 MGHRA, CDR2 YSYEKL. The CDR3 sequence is CASSSTPDRAYEQYF. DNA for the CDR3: TGCGCCAGCAGCTCTACCCCCGACAGGGCCTACGAGCAGTACTTC.

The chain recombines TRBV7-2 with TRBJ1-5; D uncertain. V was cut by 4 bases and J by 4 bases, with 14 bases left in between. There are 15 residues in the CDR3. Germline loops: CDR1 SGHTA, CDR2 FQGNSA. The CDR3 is CASSSTVLLNQPQHF. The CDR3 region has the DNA TGTGCCAGCAGCTCAACAGTGCTTCTGAATCAGCCCCAGCATTTT.

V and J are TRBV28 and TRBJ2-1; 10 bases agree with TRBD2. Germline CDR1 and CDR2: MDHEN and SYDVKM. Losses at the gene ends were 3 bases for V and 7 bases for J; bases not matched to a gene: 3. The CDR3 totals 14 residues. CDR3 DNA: TGTGCCAGCAGTTTTGCGACTAGCGGGAATGAGCAGTTCTTC. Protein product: CASSFATSGNEQFF.

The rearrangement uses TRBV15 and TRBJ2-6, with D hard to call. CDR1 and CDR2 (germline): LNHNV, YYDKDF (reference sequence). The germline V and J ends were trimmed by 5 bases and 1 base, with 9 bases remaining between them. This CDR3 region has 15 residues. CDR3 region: CATSLRTSGANVLTF. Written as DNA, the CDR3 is TGTGCCACCAGCTTACGTACTTCTGGGGCCAACGTCCTGACTTTC. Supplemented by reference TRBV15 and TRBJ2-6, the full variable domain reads DAMVIQNPRYQVTQFGKPVTLSCSQTLNHNVMYWYQQKSSQAPKLLFHYYDKDFNNEADTPDNFQSRRPNTSFCFLDIRSPGLGDTAMYLCATSLRTSGANVLTFGAGSRLTVL.

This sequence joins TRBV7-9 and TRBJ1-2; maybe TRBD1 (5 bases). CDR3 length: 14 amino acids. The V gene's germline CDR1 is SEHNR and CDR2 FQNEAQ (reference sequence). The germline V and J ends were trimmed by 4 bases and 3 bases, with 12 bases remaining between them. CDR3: CASSSMTEYYGYTF. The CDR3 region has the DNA TGTGCCAGCAGCTCGATGACAGAGTACTATGGCTACACCTTC.

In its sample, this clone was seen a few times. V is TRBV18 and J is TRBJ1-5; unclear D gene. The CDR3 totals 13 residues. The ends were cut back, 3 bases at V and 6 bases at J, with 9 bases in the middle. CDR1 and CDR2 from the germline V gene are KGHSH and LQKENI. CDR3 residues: CASSPRGGQPQHF. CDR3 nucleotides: TGTGCCAGCTCACCTCGGGGAGGTCAGCCCCAGCATTTT.